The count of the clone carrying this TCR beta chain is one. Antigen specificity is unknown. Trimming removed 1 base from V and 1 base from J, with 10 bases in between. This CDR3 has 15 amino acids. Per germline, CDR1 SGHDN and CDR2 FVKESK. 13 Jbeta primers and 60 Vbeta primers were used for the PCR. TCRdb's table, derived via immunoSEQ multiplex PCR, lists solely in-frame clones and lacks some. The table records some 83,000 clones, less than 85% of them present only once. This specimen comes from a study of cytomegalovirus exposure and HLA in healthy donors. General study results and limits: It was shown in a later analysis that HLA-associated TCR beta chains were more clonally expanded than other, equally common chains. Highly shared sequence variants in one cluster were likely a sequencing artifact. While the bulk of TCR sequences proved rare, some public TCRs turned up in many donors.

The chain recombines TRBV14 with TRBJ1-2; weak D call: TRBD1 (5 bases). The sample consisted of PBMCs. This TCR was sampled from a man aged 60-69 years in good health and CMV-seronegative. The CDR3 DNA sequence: TGTGCCAGCAGCCAAGCCAAGGGGTTTAACTATGGCTACACCTTC. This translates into CASSQAKGFNYGYTF.